Listed below are T cell receptor beta chains from one sample, sequenced in a study of T and B cells in COVID-19 patients. TCRdb re-called the multiplex PCR reads through MiXCR, storing one row per CDR3 protein. The sample consists of 17,000 or so distinct CDR3 sequences, 30% to 45% of them appearing once. The sequenced material came from blood. The receptor set was obtained from a human donor with active COVID-19. The CDR3 runs from the conserved cysteine through the conserved F or W. Each record gives: clone size, J gene, D gene, V gene, CDR3 DNA, CDR3 protein. The D gene is left open where the match is weak. Rows give clone size only sometimes, using once, few, many, or a class for an expanded clone.

clone size: medium-sized
J gene: TRBJ2-1
D gene: TRBD2
V gene: TRBV19
CDR3 DNA: TGTGCCAGTATGAACGGGGGGGCCTCGGATGAGCAGTTCTTC
CDR3 protein: CASMNGGASDEQFF

clone size: medium-sized
J gene: TRBJ2-6
D gene: -
V gene: TRBV19
CDR3 DNA: TGTGCCAGTAGTGCTTGGACCTCTGGGGCCAACGTCCTGACTTTC
CDR3 protein: CASSAWTSGANVLTF

clone size: few
J gene: TRBJ1-4
D gene: TRBD1
V gene: TRBV6-5
CDR3 DNA: TGTGCCAGCGAGGACAGGGGGGGGGAAAAACTGTTTTTT
CDR3 protein: CASEDRGGEKLFF

clone size: medium-sized
J gene: TRBJ1-2
D gene: -
V gene: TRBV29-1
CDR3 DNA: TGCAGCGTTGATGTCGGGCAATGGGGGGATGGCTACACCTTC
CDR3 protein: CSVDVGQWGDGYTF

clone size: -
J gene: TRBJ1-1
D gene: -
V gene: TRBV29-1
CDR3 DNA: TGCAGCGTTGGGGTGACAGAAACAAACACTGAAGCTTTCTTT
CDR3 protein: CSVGVTETNTEAFF

clone size: -
J gene: TRBJ2-1
D gene: TRBD2
V gene: TRBV24-1
CDR3 DNA: TGTGCCACCAGTGCTAGCGGGGGGCTCTCCTACAATGAGCAGTTCTTC
CDR3 protein: CATSASGGLSYNEQFF

clone size: few
J gene: TRBJ1-2
D gene: -
V gene: TRBV19
CDR3 DNA: TGTGCCAGTAGTATGGTCCCGGGTGCGGGACACTATGTGGGCTACACCTTC
CDR3 protein: CASSMVPGAGHYVGYTF

clone size: many
J gene: TRBJ2-1
D gene: TRBD1
V gene: TRBV27
CDR3 DNA: TGTGCCAGCAGTCACCTACTGACAGGGCCCAATGAGCAGTTCTTC
CDR3 protein: CASSHLLTGPNEQFF

clone size: -
J gene: TRBJ2-1
D gene: TRBD2
V gene: TRBV15
CDR3 DNA: TGTGCCACCAGCAGAGGGGGAGGGACTAGCGTGATACATGAGCAGTTCTTC
CDR3 protein: CATSRGGGTSVIHEQFF

clone size: -
J gene: TRBJ2-2
D gene: -
V gene: TRBV5-1
CDR3 DNA: TGCGCCAGCAGCCCGGCGGGGGACACAGGGGAGCTGTTTTTT
CDR3 protein: CASSPAGDTGELFF

clone size: many
J gene: TRBJ2-3
D gene: TRBD1
V gene: TRBV19
CDR3 DNA: TGTGCCAGTAGTTACGACAGGGACCTCTCAGATACGCAGTATTTT
CDR3 protein: CASSYDRDLSDTQYF

clone size: -
J gene: TRBJ2-1
D gene: -
V gene: TRBV6-6
CDR3 DNA: TGTGCCAGCAGTTACTCGGGGTCCCCCCTCTACAATGAGCAGTTCTTC
CDR3 protein: CASSYSGSPLYNEQFF

clone size: few
J gene: TRBJ2-5
D gene: -
V gene: TRBV6-5
CDR3 DNA: TGTGCCAGCAGTTACTCGAGGGGAGTACAAGAGACCCAGTACTTC
CDR3 protein: CASSYSRGVQETQYF

clone size: -
J gene: TRBJ2-5
D gene: -
V gene: TRBV6-1
CDR3 DNA: TGTGCCAGCAGTGAACTATTCGGTGAGACCCAGTACTTC
CDR3 protein: CASSELFGETQYF

clone size: medium-sized
J gene: TRBJ1-6
D gene: TRBD1
V gene: TRBV7-6
CDR3 DNA: TGTGCCAGCAGTTCCAGGCTTGCGGGACAGGTTAATTCACCCCTCCACTTT
CDR3 protein: CASSSRLAGQVNSPLHF

clone size: -
J gene: TRBJ1-2
D gene: TRBD1
V gene: TRBV5-6
CDR3 DNA: TGTGCCAGCAGCTTGAACAGGGGAGCTGGGGGCTACACCTTC
CDR3 protein: CASSLNRGAGGYTF

clone size: medium-sized
J gene: TRBJ2-6
D gene: TRBD1
V gene: TRBV19
CDR3 DNA: TGTGCCAGTAGCCCGGGACAGGGAGGTATTGGGGCCAACGTCCTGACTTTC
CDR3 protein: CASSPGQGGIGANVLTF

clone size: few
J gene: TRBJ1-6
D gene: -
V gene: TRBV13
CDR3 DNA: TGTGCCAGCAGCTTAGCGGGGGAACTTAGATATAATTCACCCCTCCACTTT
CDR3 protein: CASSLAGELRYNSPLHF

clone size: -
J gene: TRBJ1-6
D gene: -
V gene: TRBV27
CDR3 DNA: TGTGCCAGCAGTCCTCCGGGACAAGGACCCGGCGCACCCCTCCACTTT
CDR3 protein: CASSPPGQGPGAPLHF

clone size: few
J gene: TRBJ2-2
D gene: -
V gene: TRBV10-3
CDR3 DNA: TGTGCCATCAGTGGATCTCTCCCGGCCGGGGAGCTGTTTTTT
CDR3 protein: CAISGSLPAGELFF

clone size: -
J gene: TRBJ1-4
D gene: -
V gene: TRBV12-3/TRBV12-4
CDR3 DNA: TGTGCCAGCAGTCCCACATGGGCTAATGAAAAACTGTTTTTT
CDR3 protein: CASSPTWANEKLFF

clone size: -
J gene: TRBJ2-3
D gene: TRBD2
V gene: TRBV13
CDR3 DNA: TGTGCCAGCAGCTCCTGGGAGCTGAGCGGGGGGGCCGGTGATACGCAGTATTTT
CDR3 protein: CASSSWELSGGAGDTQYF

clone size: few
J gene: TRBJ1-2
D gene: -
V gene: TRBV6-5
CDR3 DNA: TGTGCCAGCAAGTTACACGGGGACAAGTCCTATGGCTACACCTTC
CDR3 protein: CASKLHGDKSYGYTF

clone size: few
J gene: TRBJ2-2
D gene: -
V gene: TRBV6-2/TRBV6-3
CDR3 DNA: TGTGCCACCGAGAACACCGGGGAGCTGTTTTTT
CDR3 protein: CATENTGELFF

clone size: few
J gene: TRBJ2-6
D gene: TRBD1
V gene: TRBV5-6
CDR3 DNA: TGTGCCAGCAGCCCCATCGGGGACAGGATCTCTGGGGCCAACGTCCTGACTTTC
CDR3 protein: CASSPIGDRISGANVLTF

clone size: -
J gene: TRBJ2-3
D gene: -
V gene: TRBV24-1
CDR3 DNA: TGTGCCACCAGCGGGACCAGAGGCACACGCACAGATACGCAGTATTTT
CDR3 protein: CATSGTRGTRTDTQYF

clone size: -
J gene: TRBJ1-2
D gene: TRBD1
V gene: TRBV19
CDR3 DNA: TGTGCCAGTAAAGACAGGGGGGATGTCGACTACACCTTC
CDR3 protein: CASKDRGDVDYTF

clone size: -
J gene: TRBJ2-1
D gene: TRBD2
V gene: TRBV12-3/TRBV12-4
CDR3 DNA: TGTGCCAGCAGCCGGACTAGCGGGGGGGCAAATGAGCAGTTCTTC
CDR3 protein: CASSRTSGGANEQFF

clone size: medium-sized
J gene: TRBJ2-1
D gene: -
V gene: TRBV29-1
CDR3 DNA: TGCAGCGTTGAGGTCTCGACCTCGGGTGAGCAGTTCTTC
CDR3 protein: CSVEVSTSGEQFF

clone size: -
J gene: TRBJ1-2
D gene: -
V gene: TRBV19
CDR3 DNA: TGTGCCAGTACCATCAATCGGGGTTTTGGCGGCTACACCTTC
CDR3 protein: CASTINRGFGGYTF

clone size: few
J gene: TRBJ2-1
D gene: TRBD1
V gene: TRBV7-2
CDR3 DNA: TGTGCCAGCAGACCTGACAGGGGATGGAGTGAGCAGTTCTTC
CDR3 protein: CASRPDRGWSEQFF

clone size: -
J gene: TRBJ2-3
D gene: -
V gene: TRBV6-5
CDR3 DNA: TGTGCCAGCAGTTACTCTGGGGCAGACAGCACAGGTACGCAGTATTTT
CDR3 protein: CASSYSGADSTGTQYF

clone size: -
J gene: TRBJ1-3
D gene: -
V gene: TRBV5-4
CDR3 DNA: TGCGCCAGCAGGGCTGCTAACACCATATATTTT
CDR3 protein: CASRAANTIYF

clone size: -
J gene: TRBJ2-7
D gene: -
V gene: TRBV5-1
CDR3 DNA: TGCGCCAGCAGCTTGGGGGGTGGCAGGGGAAGCTACGAGCAGTACTTC
CDR3 protein: CASSLGGGRGSYEQYF

clone size: -
J gene: TRBJ2-7
D gene: -
V gene: TRBV5-6
CDR3 DNA: TGTGCCAGCAGCTTCCAGACAGGACCCTACGAGCAGTACTTC
CDR3 protein: CASSFQTGPYEQYF

clone size: -
J gene: TRBJ2-2
D gene: -
V gene: TRBV12-3/TRBV12-4
CDR3 DNA: TGTGCCAGCAGTAACAGGGCCCACTTAACCGGGGAGCTGTTTTTT
CDR3 protein: CASSNRAHLTGELFF

clone size: -
J gene: TRBJ2-6
D gene: -
V gene: TRBV10-1
CDR3 DNA: TGCGCCAGCAGCCCCGGGGCCAACGTCCTGACTTTC
CDR3 protein: CASSPGANVLTF

clone size: few
J gene: TRBJ1-1
D gene: -
V gene: TRBV6-6
CDR3 DNA: TGTGCCAGCAGTCCGGGACTCCTGAACACTGAAGCTTTCTTT
CDR3 protein: CASSPGLLNTEAFF

clone size: few
J gene: TRBJ1-3
D gene: TRBD1
V gene: TRBV18
CDR3 DNA: TGTGCCAGCTCACCCGGGACAGGGAGAAACACCATATATTTT
CDR3 protein: CASSPGTGRNTIYF

clone size: few
J gene: TRBJ2-3
D gene: TRBD2
V gene: TRBV27
CDR3 DNA: TGTGCCAGCAGTTTTGCGGGGGGGGGCACAGATACGCAGTATTTT
CDR3 protein: CASSFAGGGTDTQYF

clone size: medium-sized
J gene: TRBJ2-7
D gene: -
V gene: TRBV29-1
CDR3 DNA: TGCAGCGTTGGAGGTGGGGGGTCCGGCTCCTACGAGCAGTACTTC
CDR3 protein: CSVGGGGSGSYEQYF

clone size: once
J gene: TRBJ1-6
D gene: -
V gene: TRBV6-1
CDR3 DNA: TGTGCCAGCATCGACTGGGGAAATAATTCACCCCTCCACTTT
CDR3 protein: CASIDWGNNSPLHF

clone size: -
J gene: TRBJ2-2
D gene: TRBD2
V gene: TRBV2
CDR3 DNA: TGTGCCAGCAGTGCAGAGACTAGCGACACGGGGGAGCTGTTTTTT
CDR3 protein: CASSAETSDTGELFF

clone size: few
J gene: TRBJ2-2
D gene: -
V gene: TRBV12-3/TRBV12-4
CDR3 DNA: TGTGCCAGCAGTCCCCCCGGAACCGGGGAGCTGTTTTTT
CDR3 protein: CASSPPGTGELFF

clone size: -
J gene: TRBJ1-1
D gene: -
V gene: TRBV29-1
CDR3 DNA: TGCAGCGTTTGTCTGGGGGTCGGCACTGAAGCTTTCTTT
CDR3 protein: CSVCLGVGTEAFF

clone size: few
J gene: TRBJ1-2
D gene: TRBD1
V gene: TRBV12-3/TRBV12-4
CDR3 DNA: TGTGCCAGCAGTCCCGACAGGGACTGGGGCTACACCTTC
CDR3 protein: CASSPDRDWGYTF